Listed below are T cell receptor beta chains from one sample, sequenced in a study of T cells after somatic rescue of genetic block. Method: immunoSEQ multiplex PCR; TCRdb's copy keeps in-frame clones and lacks some. The sample has 70,000 or so clones; 92% are singletons. The sample was peripheral blood mononuclear cells (PBMCs). The receptors come from a man between 35 and 55 years old. Both conserved end residues are part of each CDR3. Fields, in order: V gene, J gene, clone size, D gene, CDR3 protein, CDR3 DNA. D genes are given only for firm matches. Clone sizes are given selectively: once, few, many, or a class where the clone is expanded.

V: TRBV9
J: TRBJ2-3
size: once
D: .
CDR3: CASSADGDTDTQYF
DNA: TGTGCCAGCAGCGCCGATGGGGACACAGATACGCAGTATTTT

V: TRBV5-4
J: TRBJ2-7
size: .
D: .
CDR3: CASSPLQGSYEQYF
DNA: TGTGCCAGCAGCCCATTACAGGGCTCCTACGAGCAGTACTTC

V: TRBV6-5
J: TRBJ2-1
size: .
D: TRBD2
CDR3: CASSSTSGGYNEQFF
DNA: TGTGCCAGCAGTTCTACTAGCGGGGGGTACAATGAGCAGTTCTTC

V: TRBV2
J: TRBJ1-5
size: .
D: TRBD1
CDR3: CASSARQGATPQHF
DNA: TGTGCCAGCAGTGCCCGGCAGGGGGCGACGCCCCAGCATTTT

V: TRBV19
J: TRBJ1-1
size: few
D: .
CDR3: CASSAVVGTEAFF
DNA: TGTGCCAGTAGCGCAGTTGTGGGCACTGAAGCTTTCTTT

V: TRBV5-6
J: TRBJ2-1
size: .
D: .
CDR3: CASSYYHNEQFF
DNA: TGTGCCAGCAGCTACTACCACAATGAGCAGTTCTTC

V: TRBV6-5
J: TRBJ1-2
size: .
D: .
CDR3: CASSYFGVSGYGYTF
DNA: TGTGCCAGCAGTTACTTTGGGGTCAGCGGCTATGGCTACACCTTC

V: TRBV6-1
J: TRBJ1-4
size: .
D: .
CDR3: CASSAHRVTNEKLFF
DNA: TGTGCCAGCAGTGCCCACAGGGTGACTAATGAAAAACTGTTTTTT

V: TRBV7-9
J: TRBJ2-2
size: .
D: .
CDR3: CASSLVGAGELFF
DNA: TGTGCCAGCAGCTTAGTTGGTGCCGGGGAGCTGTTTTTT

V: TRBV30
J: TRBJ1-6
size: .
D: .
CDR3: CAWSRGYNSPLHF
DNA: TGTGCCTGGAGTCGGGGTTATAATTCACCCCTCCACTTT

V: TRBV9
J: TRBJ2-1
size: .
D: TRBD2
CDR3: CASSATSGDDNEQFF
DNA: TGTGCCAGCAGCGCGACTAGCGGGGACGACAATGAGCAGTTCTTC

V: TRBV7-3
J: TRBJ2-5
size: .
D: .
CDR3: CASSFRGPGKQETQYF
DNA: TGTGCCAGCAGCTTTAGGGGACCAGGAAAGCAAGAGACCCAGTACTTC

V: TRBV19
J: TRBJ2-3
size: .
D: .
CDR3: CASSLEDSTDTQYF
DNA: TGTGCCAGTAGTTTGGAGGACAGCACAGATACGCAGTATTTT

V: TRBV7-2
J: TRBJ2-1
size: .
D: TRBD1
CDR3: CASGTATGTGNEQFF
DNA: TGTGCCAGCGGGACAGCGACCGGGACGGGGAATGAGCAGTTCTTC

V: TRBV6-5
J: TRBJ2-5
size: .
D: .
CDR3: CASSYSIRGGETQYF
DNA: TGTGCCAGCAGTTACTCGATTCGGGGCGGGGAGACCCAGTACTTC

V: TRBV27
J: TRBJ2-1
size: .
D: TRBD2
CDR3: CASSDASGGGNEQFF
DNA: TGTGCCAGCAGTGACGCTAGCGGGGGGGGCAATGAGCAGTTCTTC

V: TRBV9
J: TRBJ2-7
size: .
D: .
CDR3: CASSPGGGSSYEQYF
DNA: TGTGCCAGCAGCCCTGGGGGAGGTAGCTCCTACGAGCAGTACTTC

V: TRBV19
J: TRBJ2-2
size: .
D: TRBD1
CDR3: CASSILKKGQGAAGELFF
DNA: TGTGCCAGTAGTATACTAAAAAAAGGACAGGGGGCCGCCGGGGAGCTGTTTTTT

V: TRBV6-6
J: TRBJ1-5
size: once
D: .
CDR3: CASSYLGSNQPQHF
DNA: TGTGCCAGCAGTTACCTGGGGAGCAATCAGCCCCAGCATTTT

V: TRBV2
J: TRBJ1-2
size: .
D: .
CDR3: CASSTGTHGYTF
DNA: TGTGCCAGCAGTACAGGGACGCATGGCTACACCTTC

V: TRBV18
J: TRBJ2-1
size: .
D: TRBD2
CDR3: CASSPPILAGGHNEQFF
DNA: TGTGCCAGCTCACCACCTATTCTAGCGGGGGGCCACAATGAGCAGTTCTTC

V: TRBV11-2
J: TRBJ2-1
size: few
D: .
CDR3: CASSHARLGYNEQFF
DNA: TGTGCCAGCAGCCACGCCAGGTTAGGGTACAATGAGCAGTTCTTC

V: TRBV19
J: TRBJ2-3
size: .
D: .
CDR3: CASRHPSQTDTQYF
DNA: TGTGCCAGCAGACACCCAAGCCAGACAGATACGCAGTATTTT

V: TRBV4-1
J: TRBJ1-4
size: .
D: .
CDR3: CASSHTGEKLFF
DNA: TGCGCCAGCAGCCACACAGGTGAAAAACTGTTTTTT

V: TRBV18
J: TRBJ2-2
size: .
D: TRBD2
CDR3: CASSPSPAGGTGELFF
DNA: TGTGCCAGCTCACCATCACCAGCGGGGGGCACCGGGGAGCTGTTTTTT

V: TRBV7-2
J: TRBJ1-4
size: few
D: .
CDR3: CASMRTGFNEKLFF
DNA: TGTGCCAGCATGCGGACTGGGTTTAATGAAAAACTGTTTTTT

V: TRBV7-8
J: TRBJ1-3
size: .
D: TRBD1
CDR3: CASSSQGVGNTIYF
DNA: TGTGCCAGCAGCTCCCAGGGGGTTGGAAACACCATATATTTT

V: TRBV5-4
J: TRBJ2-2
size: .
D: .
CDR3: CASTDRDPAYSGELFF
DNA: TGTGCCAGCACCGACCGGGACCCCGCATATTCCGGGGAGCTGTTTTTT

V: TRBV19
J: TRBJ2-2
size: .
D: TRBD2
CDR3: CASEGAGTPNTGELFF
DNA: TGTGCCAGTGAGGGAGCGGGAACACCGAACACCGGGGAGCTGTTTTTT

V: TRBV5-1
J: TRBJ2-1
size: .
D: TRBD1
CDR3: CASSPGTGGAEQFF
DNA: TGCGCCAGCAGCCCTGGGACAGGGGGGGCTGAGCAGTTCTTC

V: TRBV19
J: TRBJ1-1
size: .
D: .
CDR3: CASSIRRELGSEAFF
DNA: TGTGCCAGTAGTATTAGGCGGGAACTAGGATCTGAAGCTTTCTTT

V: TRBV6-5
J: TRBJ2-1
size: .
D: .
CDR3: CASRILQVSNEQFF
DNA: TGTGCCAGCAGGATCCTCCAGGTCTCCAATGAGCAGTTCTTC

V: TRBV16
J: TRBJ2-7
size: .
D: .
CDR3: CASSPNPGEHEQYF
DNA: TGTGCCAGCAGCCCTAATCCGGGCGAACACGAGCAGTACTTC

V: TRBV10-1
J: TRBJ2-2
size: .
D: .
CDR3: CASSEGLWGGVANTGELFF
DNA: TGCGCCAGCAGTGAGGGTCTTTGGGGGGGCGTCGCGAACACCGGGGAGCTGTTTTTT

V: TRBV6-5
J: TRBJ1-6
size: .
D: .
CDR3: CASMGGSYNSPLHF
DNA: TGTGCCAGTATGGGGGGCTCCTATAATTCACCCCTCCACTTT

V: TRBV11-2
J: TRBJ1-3
size: .
D: .
CDR3: CASSPTSGISTIYF
DNA: TGTGCCAGCAGCCCCACCTCGGGGATTAGCACCATATATTTT

V: TRBV28
J: TRBJ1-5
size: .
D: .
CDR3: CASSLLRDLDQPQHF
DNA: TGTGCCAGCAGTTTACTAAGAGATTTGGATCAGCCCCAGCATTTT

V: TRBV5-1
J: TRBJ1-3
size: .
D: .
CDR3: CASSLATDGSSGNTIYF
DNA: TGCGCCAGCAGCTTGGCCACTGACGGCAGCTCTGGAAACACCATATATTTT

V: TRBV19
J: TRBJ1-2
size: .
D: .
CDR3: CASSISGAGAYGYTF
DNA: TGTGCCAGTAGTATCTCCGGGGCCGGAGCCTATGGCTACACCTTC

V: TRBV7-8
J: TRBJ2-7
size: .
D: .
CDR3: CASVSREYTYEQYF
DNA: TGTGCCAGCGTCTCCCGGGAATATACCTACGAGCAGTACTTC

V: TRBV19
J: TRBJ2-1
size: once
D: TRBD1
CDR3: CASSKTGEYEQFF
DNA: TGTGCCAGTAGTAAAACAGGGGAGTATGAGCAGTTCTTC

V: TRBV15
J: TRBJ1-2
size: .
D: .
CDR3: CATSRGTPYGYTF
DNA: TGTGCCACCAGCAGAGGAACCCCCTATGGCTACACCTTC

V: TRBV2
J: TRBJ2-7
size: .
D: TRBD2
CDR3: CASRLAGGQDEQYF
DNA: TGTGCCAGCAGACTAGCGGGGGGGCAGGACGAGCAGTACTTC

V: TRBV6-1
J: TRBJ1-2
size: .
D: .
CDR3: CASSEAIVSPYGYTF
DNA: TGTGCCAGCAGTGAAGCGATTGTCAGCCCCTATGGCTACACCTTC

V: TRBV5-4
J: TRBJ1-1
size: .
D: .
CDR3: CASSRDLGNTEAFF
DNA: TGTGCCAGCAGCCGGGACCTCGGGAACACTGAAGCTTTCTTT

V: TRBV4-3
J: TRBJ1-2
size: .
D: TRBD1
CDR3: CASSQTGGWYGYTF
DNA: TGCGCCAGCAGCCAGACAGGGGGCTGGTATGGCTACACCTTC

V: TRBV9
J: TRBJ1-5
size: .
D: .
CDR3: CASSVGGLSNQPQHF
DNA: TGTGCCAGCAGCGTAGGTGGGCTTAGCAATCAGCCCCAGCATTTT

V: TRBV5-1
J: TRBJ2-7
size: .
D: TRBD1
CDR3: CASSLGQGAYEQYF
DNA: TGCGCCAGCAGCTTGGGTCAGGGGGCCTACGAGCAGTACTTC

V: TRBV5-8
J: TRBJ1-1
size: once
D: .
CDR3: CASSPGRGVVNTEAFF
DNA: TGTGCCAGCAGCCCAGGGAGGGGCGTTGTGAACACTGAAGCTTTCTTT

V: TRBV28
J: TRBJ1-1
size: once
D: .
CDR3: CASPPSRKANTEAFF
DNA: TGTGCCAGCCCGCCGTCCCGTAAAGCGAACACTGAAGCTTTCTTT

V: TRBV7-2
J: TRBJ1-1
size: .
D: .
CDR3: CASRRNGRAGTEAFF
DNA: TGTGCCAGCAGGCGAAACGGACGCGCCGGCACTGAAGCTTTCTTT

V: TRBV27
J: TRBJ2-5
size: .
D: .
CDR3: CASSDRGTQETQYF
DNA: TGTGCCAGCAGTGACCGGGGGACACAAGAGACCCAGTACTTC

V: TRBV29-1
J: TRBJ1-2
size: .
D: .
CDR3: CSVGKARVYGYTF
DNA: TGCAGCGTTGGGAAGGCGCGGGTTTATGGCTACACCTTC

V: TRBV9
J: TRBJ2-7
size: .
D: TRBD1
CDR3: CASSVGHVGTGGSEQYF
DNA: TGTGCCAGCAGCGTAGGTCATGTGGGGACAGGGGGATCCGAGCAGTACTTC

V: TRBV7-6
J: TRBJ1-1
size: .
D: .
CDR3: CASSFPEAFF
DNA: TGTGCCAGCAGCTTTCCTGAAGCTTTCTTT

V: TRBV10-3
J: TRBJ1-2
size: .
D: TRBD1
CDR3: CAISEPSQGADYYGYTF
DNA: TGTGCCATCAGTGAGCCGTCTCAGGGGGCAGACTATTATGGCTACACCTTC